This TCR beta chain was captured in a study of shared clonotypes between healthy human individuals. The CDR3 contains 16 residues. CDR1 and CDR2 from the germline V gene are MRHNA and SNTAGT. The V segment lost 2 bases and the J segment 3 bases; nucleotides outside the gene matches: 8. Unsorted PBMC DNA went through sequencing on ten immunoSEQ deep assay plates. The protocol was immunoSEQ multiplex PCR, while the TCRdb copy is restricted to in-frame clones and leaves out a portion. The repertoire consists of fewer than 550,000 clones, with around 79% occurring once and the leading ten covering around an eighth.

The specimen was PBMCs. This chain joins TRBV6-4 and TRBJ2-3; 7 nucleotides match TRBD2. The TCR was taken from a woman between 40 and 50 years old in good health. Some clones in this sample may be carry-over from other donors' samples. CDR3 bases: TGTGCCAGCAGTGACGGGCGGGAGATAGCGACAGATACGCAGTATTTT. Translation gives CASSDGREIATDTQYF.